The 30 T cell receptor beta chains presented below share a single source sample, sequenced in a study of early T cells in non-severe SARS-CoV-2 infection. TCRdb redid the calling of the 5' RACE reads with MiXCR, one entry per CDR3 protein. The data show 75,000 or so distinct CDR3 sequences, 10% to 15% seen once. Sequencing input: whole blood. The receptors originated from an adult who was a healthcare worker with PCR-confirmed SARS-CoV-2 infection or an uninfected control (not recorded which).

This clonotype was detected only a few times. This chain joins TRBV12-3 or TRBV12-4 and TRBJ1-6, with D perhaps TRBD1 (5 bases). The CDR3 loop spans 14 amino acids. Trimming stripped 4 bases from V and 7 bases from J, with 11 bases between. CDR3 in DNA: TGTGCCAGCAGTTGGAGGGGCCGAAATTCACCCCTCCACTTT. As protein: CASSWRGRNSPLHF.

This clonotype was seen a handful of times. CDR3 nucleotide sequence: TGTGCCAGCAGCCCGGACAGGCTCAACCACCCCGGGGAGCTGTTTTTT. It is translated as CASSPDRLNHPGELFF. The chain is built from TRBV12-3 or TRBV12-4 and TRBJ2-2, with 7 bases that match TRBD1. This CDR3 contains 16 residues. Trimming cost V 6 bases and J 6 bases; bases outside gene matches: 13.

The rearrangement uses TRBV30 and TRBJ1-6; maybe TRBD1 (6 bases). Trimming pared 3 bases from V and 6 bases from J, leaving 9 bases between. The CDR3 extends over 13 amino acids. Germline-derived CDR1 and CDR2 are GTSNPN and SVGIG (reference sequence). Written as DNA, the CDR3 is TGTGCCTGGAGAGGACAGAGTAATTCACCCCTCCACTTT. It encodes CAWRGQSNSPLHF.

Here the CDR3 reads CASSPEREGAFF. Here the CDR3 DNA reads TGTGCCAGCAGCCCCGAGCGTGAGGGGGCTTTCTTT. The chain joins TRBV7-2 to TRBJ1-1; D might be TRBD1 (5 bases). Per the germline V gene, CDR1 is SGHTA and CDR2 is FQGNSA. CDR3 length: 12 residues. Trimming cost V 5 bases and J 11 bases, with 15 bases left between them. The full variable domain, rest sourced from reference TRBV7-2 and TRBJ1-1, is GAGVSQSPSNKVTEKGKDVELRCDPISGHTALYWYRQSLGQGLEFLIYFQGNSAPDKSGLPSDRFSAERTGGSVSTLTIQRTQQEDSAVYLCASSPEREGAFFGQGTRLTVV.

The rearrangement links TRBV28 to TRBJ1-2; D remains ambiguous. Germline V lookup: CDR1 MDHEN, CDR2 SYDVKM. The length of the CDR3 is 13 residues. V was pared by 5 bases and J by 6 bases, with 13 bases between. CDR3 DNA: TGTGCCAGCAGTCCGCTGACACGCGATGGCTACACCTTC. Its protein product is CASSPLTRDGYTF.

The chain employs TRBV28 and TRBJ2-7, with D perhaps matching TRBD1 (6 bases). This CDR3 region has 14 residues. Trimming removed 7 bases at V and 0 bases at J, with 13 bases between. Germline CDR1 is MDHEN and CDR2 is SYDVKM. The CDR3 DNA reads TGTGCCAGCACCCTACAGGGAAGCTCCTACGAGCAGTACTTC. It encodes CASTLQGSSYEQYF.

This clonotype was seen many times. The rearrangement links TRBV29-1 to TRBJ2-3, with D possibly being TRBD1 or TRBD2 (5 bases each). Germline CDR1 SQVTM, CDR2 ANQGSEA. Trimming shortened V by 3 bases and J by 2 bases, and 21 bases separated the two germline ends. This CDR3 is built from 17 residues. CDR3 amino acids: CSVDPLPGPRHTDTQYF. The CDR3 nucleotides read TGCAGCGTTGACCCGCTACCGGGACCACGACACACAGATACGCAGTATTTT.

This clonotype has a count of ten or more. V usage is TRBV28 and J usage is TRBJ2-3; 8 nucleotides line up with TRBD1. From germline, CDR1 is MDHEN and CDR2 SYDVKM. J lost 0 bases, V lost 4 bases, and 6 bases had no gene match. There are 16 residues in the CDR3. The CDR3 DNA follows: TGTGCCAGCAGTTCCGGACAGGGCCTTAGCACAGATACGCAGTATTTT. Protein sequence: CASSSGQGLSTDTQYF.

This clonotype has a count of ten or more. The CDR3 DNA is TGTGCCAGCAGCTTTCTTTTATTAGGCTCGAAGACCTACAATGAGCAGTTCTTC. It translates to CASSFLLLGSKTYNEQFF. The J gene is TRBJ2-1, the V gene TRBV5-6; D is unclear. The germline gives CDR1 SGHDT, CDR2 YYEEEE. The CDR3 has 18 amino acids. The V end was cut by 2 bases, the J end by 2 bases, with 20 bases between.

The J gene is TRBJ1-6, the V gene TRBV12-3 or TRBV12-4, with unresolved D. This CDR3 is built from 15 residues. Trimming removed 2 bases at V and 7 bases at J, with 12 bases between. The CDR3 bases are TGTGCCAGCAGTTTACTGGGCAGAAAGAATTCACCCCTCCACTTT. Protein sequence: CASSLLGRKNSPLHF.

This chain joins TRBV18 and TRBJ1-1, with D possibly TRBD1 on 5 matching bases. CDR1 is KGHSH, CDR2 LQKENI, per germline. Deletions cut 6 bases from V and 4 bases from J, with 15 bases between. The CDR3 is 14 residues long. The CDR3 spells CASSPLQGGTEAFF. CDR3 DNA: TGTGCCAGCTCTCCCCTTCAGGGCGGCACTGAAGCTTTCTTT.

This clonotype was detected many times. The chain has TRBV2 and TRBJ2-5, with D possibly matching TRBD1 (6 bases). The CDR3 totals 14 residues. From germline, CDR1 is SNHLY and CDR2 FYNNEI. The V and J ends lost 7 bases and 0 bases respectively, with 12 bases between them. In DNA form, the CDR3 reads TGTGCCAGCACGGCGAGGACAGACCAAGAGACCCAGTACTTC. Residues: CASTARTDQETQYF.

This clonotype has a count of ten or more. The V and J genes are TRBV7-9 and TRBJ2-5, with 12 bases identical to TRBD2. Per germline, CDR1 SEHNR and CDR2 FQNEAQ (reference sequence). There are 16 residues in the CDR3. Unmatched junction bases numbered 2, after V lost 3 bases and J lost 0 bases. CDR3 in amino acids: CASSFRLAGDQETQYF. DNA for the CDR3: TGTGCCAGCAGCTTTCGACTAGCGGGGGACCAAGAGACCCAGTACTTC.

This clonotype occurred a few times. This chain links TRBV7-2 with TRBJ2-1, with TRBD2 identical over 11 bases. CDR1 is SGHTA and CDR2 is FQGNSA in the germline V gene. This CDR3 has 17 residues. J gave up 4 bases and V 5 bases, and 10 bases lay outside the gene matches. The CDR3 here is CASSPYSLAGAYNEQFF. In nucleotides, the CDR3 is TGTGCCAGCAGCCCCTACTCACTAGCGGGGGCGTACAATGAGCAGTTCTTC.

This clonotype was seen at least ten times. The chain uses TRBV7-2 and TRBJ2-1; 10 bases agree with TRBD2. The V and J ends lost 6 bases and 6 bases, in that order; junction bases with no gene match: 8. The CDR3 is 15 amino acids. Germline CDR1 reads SGHTA; CDR2 reads FQGNSA. The CDR3 is CASRYLAGVPNEQFF. As DNA, the CDR3 is TGTGCCAGCAGATATCTAGCGGGAGTGCCCAATGAGCAGTTCTTC.

This clonotype was observed a few times. The V and J genes are TRBV14 and TRBJ2-2; TRBD1 matches at 7 bases. The CDR3 sequence is 16 residues long. Germline values: CDR1 SGHDN, CDR2 FVKESK. J lost 2 bases, V lost 6 bases, and 9 bases had no gene match. The CDR3: CASSQTGQVNTGELFF. The CDR3, as DNA: TGTGCCAGCAGTCAGACCGGACAGGTTAACACCGGGGAGCTGTTTTTT. Variable domain in full (rest from reference TRBV14 and TRBJ2-2): EAGVTQFPSHSVIEKGQTVTLRCDPISGHDNLYWYRRVMGKEIKFLLHFVKESKQDESGMPNNRFLAERTGGTYSTLKVQPAELEDSGVYFCASSQTGQVNTGELFFGEGSRLTVL.

V gene TRBV18 combines with J gene TRBJ1-2, with D maybe TRBD1 (5 bases). With 6 bases removed from V and 6 bases from J, the gap between germline ends came to 14 bases. Germline assignment: CDR1 KGHSH and CDR2 LQKENI. The CDR3 sequence is 13 residues long. The chain's CDR3 is CASSPTVLNGYTF. The CDR3 DNA reads TGTGCCAGCTCTCCGACAGTCCTGAATGGCTACACCTTC.

This clonotype was recorded a few times. The J gene is TRBJ1-5, the V gene TRBV4-3; D remains unclear. This CDR3 has 14 amino acids. Germline V gene sequence: CDR1 LGHNA, CDR2 YSLEER. Trimming pared 4 bases from V and 5 bases from J, leaving 12 bases between. In nucleotides, the CDR3 is TGCGCCAGCAGCCCTCAGGTTTCATATCAGCCCCAGCATTTT. This gives the protein CASSPQVSYQPQHF.

This clonotype occurred a few times. The chain links TRBV20-1 to TRBJ2-1; TRBD2 aligns across 7 bases. Germline values: CDR1 DFQATT, CDR2 SNEGSKA (reference sequence). There are 13 residues in the CDR3. The junction had 3 bases not matched to a gene; V was cut back by 3 bases and J by 4 bases. CDR3 loop: CSASLSGYNEQFF. The CDR3 nucleotides are TGCAGTGCTAGCCTTAGCGGGTACAATGAGCAGTTCTTC.

The chain is built from TRBV7-2 and TRBJ2-3, with 8 positions matching TRBD1. CDR3 size: 12 residues. CDR1 is SGHTA and CDR2 is FQGNSA in the germline V gene. V was clipped by 5 bases and J by 11 bases; unmatched bases: 6. The CDR3, as DNA: TGTGCCAGCAGCGTCGACAGGGGAAAGCAGTATTTT. This translates into CASSVDRGKQYF.

Many counts were recorded for this clonotype. V is TRBV11-2 and J is TRBJ2-1; D gene uncertain. The CDR3 is made up of 13 amino acids. V lost 0 bases, J lost 6 bases, and 6 bases lay in between. Germline CDR1 SGHAT, CDR2 FQNNGV. The DNA for the CDR3 is TGTGCCAGCAGCTTAGAATCGACCAATGAGCAGTTCTTC. It translates to CASSLESTNEQFF.

This clonotype came up a few times. V is TRBV6-5 and J is TRBJ2-2, with D unclear. Germline V gives CDR1 MNHEY, CDR2 SVGAGI. Trimming left V 5 bases short and J 2 bases short, with 9 bases between. CDR3 length: 14 amino acids. The CDR3: CASSPYQNTGELFF. CDR3 sequence (DNA): TGTGCCAGCAGTCCATATCAAAACACCGGGGAGCTGTTTTTT.

The CDR3 reads CASSILQGAGTGELFF. The CDR3 DNA sequence: TGCGCCAGCAGCATCTTACAGGGGGCTGGCACCGGGGAGCTGTTTTTT. The chain joins TRBV5-1 to TRBJ2-2; TRBD1 matches 9 bases. J lost 4 bases, V lost 4 bases, and 8 bases had no gene match. Looked up from germline, CDR1 is SGHRS and CDR2 is YFSETQ. CDR3 length: 16 amino acids.

V is TRBV29-1 and J is TRBJ1-2; D is perhaps TRBD1 (6 bases). Germline CDR1 and CDR2: SQVTM and ANQGSEA. V lost 3 bases to trimming and J lost 3 bases, with 11 bases between them. This CDR3 spans 13 amino acids. The chain's CDR3 is CSVDKGTYYGYTF. CDR3 coding DNA: TGCAGCGTTGACAAGGGGACATACTATGGCTACACCTTC.

V gene TRBV12-3 or TRBV12-4 combines with J gene TRBJ2-7; 8 bases match TRBD1. The ends lost 7 bases at V and 0 bases at J; junction bases unmatched: 5. The CDR3 consists of 14 residues. The CDR3 loop reads CASTLTGDSYEQYF. DNA of the CDR3: TGTGCCAGCACTTTGACAGGGGACTCCTACGAGCAGTACTTC.

The rearrangement uses TRBV29-1 and TRBJ2-7, with TRBD2 as a possible D gene (5 bases). Germline V CDR1 and CDR2: SQVTM, ANQGSEA. The CDR3 is 12 residues long. V lost 3 bases, J lost 5 bases, and 11 bases lay in between. CDR3 bases: TGCAGCGTTGAGGGTCCCGGGGACGAGCAGTACTTC. It yields the protein CSVEGPGDEQYF.

This clonotype was recorded a few times. The DNA of the CDR3 is TGCAGTGCTAGTTACCAGCGGGGGACCAATGAGCAGTTCTTC. The encoded protein is CSASYQRGTNEQFF. V gene TRBV20-1 combines with J gene TRBJ2-1, with 8 positions matching TRBD2. The CDR3 totals 14 residues. After removal of 3 bases from V and 6 bases from J, the junction contained 7 bases not matched to a gene. The germline V gene encodes CDR1 DFQATT and CDR2 SNEGSKA (reference sequence).

The sample holds a few counts of this clonotype. The genes are TRBV20-1 and TRBJ1-5, with a tentative D call TRBD1 (6 bases). Trimming stripped 5 bases from V and 4 bases from J, with 15 bases between. This CDR3 has 14 amino acids. The V gene's germline CDR1 is DFQATT and CDR2 SNEGSKA (reference sequence). CDR3 loop: CSAETGIANQPQHF. In DNA form, the CDR3 reads TGCAGTGCTGAAACAGGGATAGCAAATCAGCCCCAGCATTTT.

In this sample, this clonotype turned up many times. This sequence joins TRBV19 and TRBJ1-5, with D hard to call. Germline CDR1 and CDR2: LNHDA and SQIVND (reference sequence). The CDR3 length is 14 residues. V dropped 7 bases and J dropped 5 bases, with 15 bases sitting between them. Here the CDR3 reads CASTSQSRDQPQHF. DNA for the CDR3: TGTGCCAGTACTTCTCAAAGTCGGGATCAGCCCCAGCATTTT.

This chain links TRBV20-1 with TRBJ1-2; no reliable D call. The CDR3 has 11 amino acids. Trimming took off 4 bases at V and 5 bases at J, with 8 bases between the two ends. Germline CDR1 is DFQATT and CDR2 is SNEGSKA (reference sequence). The CDR3 spells CSATPRYGYTF. In DNA, the CDR3 is TGCAGTGCTACCCCCCGATATGGCTACACCTTC.